A selection of T cell receptor beta chains follows, all from one sample in a study of cytomegalovirus exposure and HLA in healthy donors. Libraries were prepared by immunoSEQ multiplex PCR; TCRdb keeps only in-frame clonotypes and omits some of them. The sample lists more than 200,000 clones, about 79% occurring once. Sequencing was done on a sample of PBMCs. These receptors all come from a male donor in good health and CMV-seronegative. Both conserved end residues are part of each CDR3. A D gene is named only where the DNA matches it firmly. Expanded clones get a size class; other rows say once, few or many, or leave the size out.

d_call: -
v_call: TRBV23-1
clone_size: -
j_call: TRBJ1-5
cdr3_aa: CASSQPQASLQGNQPQHF
cdr3_nt: TGCGCCAGCAGTCAACCGCAGGCCTCATTACAGGGTAATCAGCCCCAGCATTTT

d_call: TRBD1
v_call: TRBV28
clone_size: -
j_call: TRBJ1-2
cdr3_aa: CASRGQGNYGYTF
cdr3_nt: TGTGCCAGCAGGGGACAGGGTAACTATGGCTACACCTTC

d_call: -
v_call: TRBV7-2
clone_size: -
j_call: TRBJ2-1
cdr3_aa: CASSSRGGSYNEQFF
cdr3_nt: TGTGCCAGCAGCTCACGAGGAGGTTCCTACAATGAGCAGTTCTTC

d_call: -
v_call: TRBV7-9
clone_size: once
j_call: TRBJ2-7
cdr3_aa: CASSDWSTGPNPPPYEQYF
cdr3_nt: TGTGCCAGCAGCGATTGGTCCACAGGTCCCAACCCTCCCCCCTACGAGCAGTACTTC

d_call: TRBD1
v_call: TRBV7-9
clone_size: once
j_call: TRBJ1-5
cdr3_aa: CASSPTGVPSTQHF
cdr3_nt: TGTGCCAGCAGCCCGACAGGGGTTCCCTCGACCCAGCATTTT

d_call: TRBD2
v_call: TRBV19
clone_size: -
j_call: TRBJ2-2
cdr3_aa: CASSTRRASGRGSRELFF
cdr3_nt: TGTGCCAGTAGTACCCGGAGGGCTAGCGGGAGAGGGTCGCGGGAGCTGTTTTTT

d_call: TRBD2
v_call: TRBV5-1
clone_size: once
j_call: TRBJ2-3
cdr3_aa: CASSLAGLAGVSDTQYF
cdr3_nt: TGCGCCAGCAGCTTGGCCGGACTAGCGGGAGTTTCAGATACGCAGTATTTT

d_call: -
v_call: TRBV18
clone_size: -
j_call: TRBJ2-7
cdr3_aa: CASSQTFGEEQYF
cdr3_nt: TGTGCCAGCTCACAAACTTTCGGGGAGGAGCAGTACTTC

d_call: TRBD2
v_call: TRBV7-3
clone_size: -
j_call: TRBJ2-1
cdr3_aa: CASSVTSGGLVNEQFF
cdr3_nt: TGTGCCAGCAGTGTTACTAGCGGGGGACTTGTCAATGAGCAGTTCTTC

d_call: -
v_call: TRBV30
clone_size: few
j_call: TRBJ2-1
cdr3_aa: CARGGASSYNEQFF
cdr3_nt: TGTGCCAGGGGGGGTGCGAGCTCCTACAATGAGCAGTTCTTC

d_call: TRBD1
v_call: TRBV10-3
clone_size: -
j_call: TRBJ2-7
cdr3_aa: CATRTGTYEQYF
cdr3_nt: TGTGCCACTCGGACAGGGACCTACGAGCAGTACTTC

d_call: TRBD2
v_call: TRBV7-9
clone_size: -
j_call: TRBJ2-7
cdr3_aa: CASSGTTSGRPYYEQYF
cdr3_nt: TGTGCCAGCAGCGGGACAACTAGCGGAAGGCCTTACTACGAGCAGTACTTC

d_call: TRBD1
v_call: TRBV6-5
clone_size: -
j_call: TRBJ1-2
cdr3_aa: CASSPTRDRGRGYTF
cdr3_nt: TGTGCCAGCAGCCCGACCCGGGACAGGGGGCGGGGCTACACCTTC

d_call: -
v_call: TRBV19
clone_size: -
j_call: TRBJ1-5
cdr3_aa: CASSIDTAQPQHF
cdr3_nt: TGTGCCAGTAGTATAGATACAGCTCAGCCCCAGCATTTT

d_call: TRBD1
v_call: TRBV27
clone_size: -
j_call: TRBJ2-7
cdr3_aa: CASSLSPGQGYEQYF
cdr3_nt: TGTGCCAGCAGTTTGTCACCGGGACAGGGCTACGAGCAGTACTTC

d_call: TRBD2
v_call: TRBV5-1
clone_size: few
j_call: TRBJ2-7
cdr3_aa: CASSLAASGYEQYF
cdr3_nt: TGCGCCAGCAGCTTGGCGGCTAGCGGCTACGAGCAGTACTTC

d_call: TRBD1
v_call: TRBV27
clone_size: few
j_call: TRBJ1-1
cdr3_aa: CASSLTGGWRNTEAFF
cdr3_nt: TGTGCCAGCAGTTTGACAGGGGGTTGGAGGAACACTGAAGCTTTCTTT

d_call: -
v_call: TRBV6-1
clone_size: -
j_call: TRBJ1-1
cdr3_aa: CASTLNTEAFF
cdr3_nt: TGTGCCAGCACCTTGAACACTGAAGCTTTCTTT

d_call: -
v_call: TRBV28
clone_size: -
j_call: TRBJ1-1
cdr3_aa: CASRRQNTEAFF
cdr3_nt: TGTGCCAGCCGTCGACAGAACACTGAAGCTTTCTTT

d_call: -
v_call: TRBV6-5
clone_size: once
j_call: TRBJ1-2
cdr3_aa: CASSYGETNYGYTF
cdr3_nt: TGTGCCAGCAGTTACGGGGAGACTAACTATGGCTACACCTTC

d_call: -
v_call: TRBV5-1
clone_size: -
j_call: TRBJ2-7
cdr3_aa: CASSLDRDEQYF
cdr3_nt: TGCGCCAGCAGCTTGGACAGGGACGAGCAGTACTTC

d_call: TRBD1
v_call: TRBV28
clone_size: -
j_call: TRBJ1-3
cdr3_aa: CASRWAGQGYSGNTIYF
cdr3_nt: TGTGCCAGCAGGTGGGCTGGACAGGGTTACTCTGGAAACACCATATATTTT

d_call: TRBD1
v_call: TRBV9
clone_size: -
j_call: TRBJ1-2
cdr3_aa: CASSAQQGADGYTF
cdr3_nt: TGTGCCAGCAGCGCCCAGCAGGGGGCGGATGGCTACACCTTC

d_call: TRBD1
v_call: TRBV5-6
clone_size: -
j_call: TRBJ1-1
cdr3_aa: CASSQRGQGVGGAFF
cdr3_nt: TGTGCCAGCAGCCAAAGGGGACAGGGGGTCGGGGGAGCTTTCTTT

d_call: TRBD1
v_call: TRBV29-1
clone_size: few
j_call: TRBJ2-7
cdr3_aa: CSVDGDSSYEQYF
cdr3_nt: TGCAGCGTTGATGGGGACAGCTCCTACGAGCAGTACTTC

d_call: TRBD1
v_call: TRBV30
clone_size: -
j_call: TRBJ2-7
cdr3_aa: CAWRYYDREGEQYF
cdr3_nt: TGTGCCTGGAGATACTACGACAGGGAAGGCGAGCAGTACTTC

d_call: -
v_call: TRBV7-3
clone_size: -
j_call: TRBJ1-1
cdr3_aa: CASSWWASAEAFF
cdr3_nt: TGTGCCAGCAGCTGGTGGGCCTCCGCTGAAGCTTTCTTT

d_call: -
v_call: TRBV6-1
clone_size: -
j_call: TRBJ2-7
cdr3_aa: CASIFVSGGPYEQYF
cdr3_nt: TGTGCCAGCATTTTCGTTAGCGGAGGTCCCTACGAGCAGTACTTC

d_call: TRBD1
v_call: TRBV19
clone_size: -
j_call: TRBJ2-2
cdr3_aa: CASSNGQGMIAGELFF
cdr3_nt: TGTGCCAGTAGTAACGGACAGGGGATGATTGCCGGGGAGCTGTTTTTT

d_call: -
v_call: TRBV6-6
clone_size: -
j_call: TRBJ2-7
cdr3_aa: CASSRGAGKGYEQYF
cdr3_nt: TGTGCCAGCAGTCGGGGGGCAGGGAAAGGTTACGAGCAGTACTTC

d_call: -
v_call: TRBV4-3
clone_size: -
j_call: TRBJ1-2
cdr3_aa: CASSQVMDTSNYGYTF
cdr3_nt: TGCGCCAGCAGCCAAGTAATGGACACCTCTAACTATGGCTACACCTTC

d_call: TRBD2
v_call: TRBV9
clone_size: -
j_call: TRBJ2-1
cdr3_aa: CASSPRLAGFSYNEQFF
cdr3_nt: TGTGCCAGCAGCCCCCGACTAGCGGGGTTCTCCTACAATGAGCAGTTCTTC

d_call: TRBD1
v_call: TRBV27
clone_size: -
j_call: TRBJ1-2
cdr3_aa: CASSFSSGRGHGYTF
cdr3_nt: TGTGCCAGCAGTTTTTCGTCGGGTAGGGGGCATGGCTACACCTTC